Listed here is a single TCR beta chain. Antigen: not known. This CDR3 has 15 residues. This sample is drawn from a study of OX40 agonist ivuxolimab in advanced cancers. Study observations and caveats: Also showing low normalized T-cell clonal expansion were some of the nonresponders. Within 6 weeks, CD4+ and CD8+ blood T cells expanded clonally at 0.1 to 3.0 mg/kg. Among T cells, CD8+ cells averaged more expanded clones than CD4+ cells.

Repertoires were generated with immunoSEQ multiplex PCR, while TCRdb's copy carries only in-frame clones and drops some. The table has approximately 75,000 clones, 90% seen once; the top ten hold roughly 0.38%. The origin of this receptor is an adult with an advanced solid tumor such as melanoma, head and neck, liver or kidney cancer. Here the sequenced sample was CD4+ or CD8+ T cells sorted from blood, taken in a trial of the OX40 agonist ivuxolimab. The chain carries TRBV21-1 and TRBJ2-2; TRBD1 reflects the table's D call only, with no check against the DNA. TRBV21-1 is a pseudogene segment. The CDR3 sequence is CASSKQGDGTGELFF. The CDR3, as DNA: TGTGCCAGCAGCAAACAGGGGGACGGCACCGGGGAGCTGTTTTTT.